These T cell receptor beta chains were read from a single sample in a study of blood T cell repertoires in COVID-19. Sequencing used immunoSEQ multiplex PCR; TCRdb keeps in-frame clones, though not all of them. The sample gives 55,000 to 85,000 clones, 81% of which show up once; roughly 0.83% is in the top ten. The specimen sequenced was peripheral blood. The origin of the receptors is a woman in her 70s with acute or convalescent COVID-19. Each CDR3 is given without its conserved first and last residue. Fields, in order: V gene, CDR3 protein.

>TRBV9
ASSVSGNSYNEQF
>TRBV5-6
ASSLPVGRGNYGYT
>TRBV10-3
AISESGQLYEQY
>TRBV5-4
ASSSWDRVNTGELF
>TRBV24-1
ATSDRGSRGETQY
>TRBV6-2/TRBV6-3
ASSVRDRDNSPLH
>TRBV27
ASSSNGDEKLF
>TRBV28
ASSFGWDSQETQY
>TRBV11-2
ASSLGSGQPYEAF
>TRBV6-5
ATRGTGHNEQF
>TRBV10-3
ASGSYNEQF
>TRBV29-1
SAWTGDRTDTQY
>TRBV5-1
ASSLEPPGQGSFEQY
>TRBV6-2/TRBV6-3
ASSYRGLGGYT
>TRBV12-3/TRBV12-4
ASGRTDTQY
>TRBV7-9
ASSGPGQIFDEQY
>TRBV6-6
ASSVKTSGRRETQY
>TRBV7-9
ASSSRERGYT
>TRBV6-5
ASSYSDRGNGYT
>TRBV4-3
ASSRGTLPTDTQY
>TRBV18
ASSPGLAGPSSYNEQF
>TRBV29-1
SAGGSQGRDEQY
>TRBV11-2
ASSLGHSGTGRNTEAF
>TRBV19
ASTYRLNTEAF
>TRBV5-1
ASSLDSDTQY
>TRBV13
ASASGLTSTDTQY
>TRBV7-3
ASSLGSPGNSPLH
>TRBV7-9
ASSLGRLANEQY
>TRBV28
ASSSQRRTSYNEQF
>TRBV10-3
AISEGTDIYGYT
>TRBV2
ASYRDLNTEAF
>TRBV12-3/TRBV12-4
ASRTSGGGELF
>TRBV3-1/TRBV3-2
ASSPALALGANVLT
>TRBV2
ASSTRDTV
>TRBV25-1
ASSLRTGSDPDTQY
>TRBV19
ASNRVNQPQH
>TRBV27
ASSPRRRDRVLREGLTQY
>TRBV7-2
ASSYSGSAHNEQF
>TRBV25-1
ASSSGRAEENPYNEQF
>TRBV14
ASSFTTGGTDTQY
>TRBV7-9
ASSLEGQLYEKLF
>TRBV28
ASRGPSTDTQY
>TRBV6-2/TRBV6-3
ASSSIWASSMNTEAF
>TRBV7-2
ASSDRRQGTNYGYT
>TRBV27
ASSPEPPGNTGELF
>TRBV7-8
ASSFRDTDQPQH
>TRBV18
ASSPRSGTGEGPQH
>TRBV12-3/TRBV12-4
ASRSRGYTEAF